The 20 T cell receptor beta chains listed next were all sequenced from one sample in a study of shared clonotypes between healthy human individuals (TCRdb year 2020). The method behind the library was the immunoSEQ multiplex PCR assay. TCRdb took this table from immuneACCESS and kept in-frame rearrangements with V and J called. Such tables lack part of the clones; where checked against another copy, unresolved V genes explain under half of the gap, and the rest is unexplained. Across this sample there are fewer than 1 million clones, with around 96% seen only once. Clones ranked in the top ten supply around 0.21% of the sample. CD8 naive samples were obtained by positive selection for CCR7 among CD45RO-negative cells, yielding a CD45RA+CCR7+ population from which TemRA cells were excluded. The sequencing sample was made of naive CD8+ T cells sorted from blood. The cell subset or site tag for this specimen amounts to: CD45RA+CCR7+. Every receptor here comes from a young man in good health.

The V gene is TRBV6-4, the J gene TRBJ1-2; unclear D gene. This CDR3 contains 13 residues. V lost 5 bases and J lost 7, with 14 bases in between. In germline, CDR1 is MRHNA, CDR2 SNTAGT. DNA for the CDR3: TGTGCCAGCAGTTTAGGAGCTGGCAGTGGCTACACCTTC. This gives the protein CASSLGAGSGYTF.

Regarding this clone: The sample carries other DNA sequences with the same CDR3. This chain uses TRBV6-6 with TRBJ2-2; D call uncertain. The CDR3 loop spans 13 amino acids. Germline-derived CDR1 and CDR2 are MNHNY and SVGAGI (reference sequence). Trimming pared 4 bases from V and 1 base from J, leaving 4 bases between. The DNA of the CDR3 is TGTGCCAGCAGTTTAAGGAACACCGGGGAGCTGTTTTTT. It is translated as CASSLRNTGELFF.

J is TRBJ2-1 and V is TRBV7-6; maybe TRBD2 (6 bases). The CDR3 loop spans 17 amino acids. V was clipped by 1 base and J by 5 bases, with 18 bases between them. Germline V CDR1 and CDR2: SGHVS, FNYEAQ. This CDR3 is CASSLGLGGTPHNEQFF. CDR3 coding DNA: TGTGCCAGCAGCTTAGGTTTAGGCGGGACTCCCCACAATGAGCAGTTCTTC.

This clone was recorded only once. This chain joins TRBV9 and TRBJ2-7; tentatively, D is TRBD2 (5 bases). The CDR3 spans 13 residues. CDR1 and CDR2 from the germline V gene are SGDLS and YYNGEE. Trimming shortened V by 3 bases and J by 3 bases, and 10 bases separated the two germline ends. In DNA form, the CDR3 reads TGTGCCAGCAGCGCCGGGAATAACTACGAGCAGTACTTC. Encoded protein: CASSAGNNYEQYF.

V gene TRBV7-2 combines with J gene TRBJ1-4; D is unclear. From germline, CDR1 is SGHTA and CDR2 FQGNSA. V was trimmed by 3 bases and J by 12 bases, leaving 17 bases between them. The CDR3 has 14 residues. DNA of the CDR3: TGTGCCAGCAGCTTTGACCAATATGTTCGGCAACTGTTTTTT. Its protein is CASSFDQYVRQLFF.

This sequence joins TRBV7-3 and TRBJ2-3; the D call may be TRBD1 or TRBD2 (5 bases each). Trimming took off 2 bases at V and 2 bases at J, with 20 bases between the two ends. The CDR3 is 18 amino acids. Germline CDR1 is SGHTA and CDR2 is FQGTGA. Here the CDR3 reads CASSLGSPGTVNTDTQYF. The DNA of the CDR3 is TGTGCCAGCAGCTTAGGTAGTCCAGGGACGGTTAACACAGATACGCAGTATTTT.

CDR3 nucleotide sequence: TGTGCCAGCAGCTCGACGGGGGGCAATGAGCAGTTCTTC. Translating it yields CASSSTGGNEQFF. The rearrangement links TRBV7-2 to TRBJ2-1; TRBD2 matches at 7 bases. The germline V gene has CDR1 SGHTA and CDR2 FQGNSA. This CDR3 has 13 amino acids. V lost 4 bases to trimming and J lost 6 bases; unmatched junction nucleotides: 3.

The CDR3 is CASSFPSSSSSYEQYF. CDR3 DNA sequence: TGCGCCAGCAGTTTCCCATCGTCTAGCAGCTCCTACGAGCAGTACTTC. The chain recombines TRBV5-1 with TRBJ2-7; the D gene is possibly TRBD2 (5 bases). V lost 5 bases to trimming and J lost 0 bases, with 18 bases between them. The CDR3 consists of 16 residues. CDR1 is SGHRS, CDR2 YFSETQ, per germline.

V and J are TRBV7-9 and TRBJ2-2; 11 positions match TRBD2. Germline CDR1 and CDR2: SEHNR and FQNEAQ (reference sequence). The CDR3 contains 16 residues. V shed 2 bases and J 4 bases; nucleotides not matched to a gene: 3. CDR3 DNA sequence: TGTGCCAGCAGCTTACCGACTAGCGGGACCACCGGGGAGCTGTTTTTT. Translating gives CASSLPTSGTTGELFF.

J is TRBJ2-3 and V is TRBV7-3; no clear D. CDR3 size: 15 residues. The germline V gene has CDR1 SGHTA and CDR2 FQGTGA. Trimming cost V 5 bases and J 5 bases, with 17 bases left between them. The CDR3 spells CASSPPLAVGDTQYF. The CDR3 DNA sequence: TGTGCCAGCAGCCCCCCCCTCGCGGTCGGAGATACGCAGTATTTT. Full variable domain (remainder filled in from reference TRBV7-3 and TRBJ2-3): GAGVSQTPSNKVTEKGKYVELRCDPISGHTALYWYRQSLGQGPEFLIYFQGTGAADDSGLPNDRFFAVRPEGSVSTLKIQRTERGDSAVYLCASSPPLAVGDTQYFGPGTRLTVL.

The chain combines TRBV19 with TRBJ1-5; a possible D gene is TRBD1 (5 bases). The V end lost 1 base, the J end lost 2 bases, and 12 bases lay between the germline ends. This CDR3 has 16 residues. Germline V gene lookup returns CDR1 LNHDA and CDR2 SQIVND (reference sequence). CDR3 sequence reads: CASSIAGASGNQPQHF. The CDR3 DNA follows: TGTGCCAGTAGTATAGCCGGGGCTAGTGGCAATCAGCCCCAGCATTTT. Full variable domain (outside the CDR3, taken from reference TRBV19 and TRBJ1-5): DGGITQSPKYLFRKEGQNVTLSCEQNLNHDAMYWYRQDPGQGLRLIYYSQIVNDFQKGDIAEGYSVSREKKESFPLTVTSAQKNPTAFYLCASSIAGASGNQPQHFGDGTRLSIL.

V gene TRBV7-9 combines with J gene TRBJ1-1; tentatively, D is TRBD1 (5 bases). The germline V gene has CDR1 SEHNR and CDR2 FQNEAQ (reference sequence). CDR3 length equals 14 residues. V lost 4 bases and J lost 6, with 15 bases in between. The CDR3 loop reads CASSSLDNRPEAFF. In DNA form, the CDR3 reads TGTGCCAGCAGCTCCCTGGACAACCGCCCTGAAGCTTTCTTT.

The chain recombines TRBV27 with TRBJ2-3; D is unclear. Trimming removed 6 bases at V and 2 bases at J, with 9 bases between. Germline V CDR1 and CDR2: MNHEY, SMNVEV (reference sequence). This CDR3 contains 13 residues. The CDR3 DNA reads TGTGCCAGCAGCCGACGGTCCACAGATACGCAGTATTTT. Encoded protein: CASSRRSTDTQYF.

The chain carries TRBV2 and TRBJ2-7; 12 nucleotides agree with TRBD2. Germline assignment: CDR1 SNHLY and CDR2 FYNNEI. V was pared by 6 bases and J by 5 bases, with 8 bases of the junction left unmatched. The length of the CDR3 is 15 residues. The CDR3 spells CASRRLAGDIHEQYF. As DNA, the CDR3 is TGTGCCAGCAGGAGACTAGCGGGAGATATTCACGAGCAGTACTTC.

The chain has TRBV11-2 and TRBJ1-5; a weak D match, TRBD1 (5 bases). The CDR3 is made up of 15 amino acids. Per germline, CDR1 SGHAT and CDR2 FQNNGV. V was clipped by 5 bases and J by 2 bases, with 13 bases between them. CDR3 amino acids: CASSLGASGNQPQHF. CDR3 nucleotide sequence: TGTGCCAGCAGCCTCGGGGCCTCGGGCAATCAGCCCCAGCATTTT.

V gene TRBV2 combines with J gene TRBJ2-1, with D unclear. V was shortened by 4 bases and J by 6 bases, with 10 bases between the two germline ends. Germline V gene lookup returns CDR1 SNHLY and CDR2 FYNNEI. This CDR3 spans 13 amino acids. The CDR3 reads CASSVWPGNEQFF. The CDR3 nucleotides are TGTGCCAGCAGTGTTTGGCCCGGCAATGAGCAGTTCTTC.

CDR3 loop: CASSQPQGGVNYGYTF. The CDR3 DNA follows: TGCGCCAGCAGTCAACCCCAGGGTGGGGTCAACTATGGCTACACCTTC. V is TRBV23-1 and J is TRBJ1-2; the D gene is possibly TRBD1 (5 bases). TRBV23-1 is given ORF status, its function remaining uncertain. The CDR3 runs to 16 residues. Deletions cut 2 bases from V and 2 bases from J, with 15 bases between.

Concerning this clone: Additional DNA sequences in this sample encode the identical CDR3. CDR3 sequence (DNA): TGTGCCAGCAGTCCGGGACAGGGGTCCTACGAGCAGTACTTC. This gives the protein CASSPGQGSYEQYF. The chain combines TRBV6-5 with TRBJ2-7; 10 nucleotides line up with TRBD1. Looked up from germline, CDR1 is MNHEY and CDR2 is SVGAGI. The CDR3 sequence is 14 residues long. Losses at the gene ends were 5 bases for V and 1 base for J; bases not matched to a gene: 2.

This clone was recorded only once. The chain is built from TRBV4-2 and TRBJ1-1; D is unclear. The CDR3 has 17 amino acids. The V end was cut by 1 base, the J end by 3 bases, with 18 bases between. Per germline, CDR1 LGHNA and CDR2 YNFKEQ. The CDR3 loop is CASSQAILDGPYTEAFF. In nucleotides, the CDR3 is TGTGCCAGCAGCCAAGCTATCCTTGACGGCCCTTACACTGAAGCTTTCTTT.

Turning to this clone: Other DNA sequences in this sample translate to the same CDR3. The CDR3 DNA reads as TGTGCCAGCAGCCGTACCTACGAGCAGTACTTC. Protein sequence: CASSRTYEQYF. The chain is built from TRBV2 and TRBJ2-7; D is uncertain. The CDR3 is made up of 11 amino acids. V lost 6 bases and J 2 bases, leaving 5 bases between the germline ends. Germline assignment: CDR1 SNHLY and CDR2 FYNNEI.